Following are 19 T cell receptor beta chains from one sample sequenced in a study of blood T cell repertoires in COVID-19. Here immunoSEQ multiplex PCR was the method, and the copy in TCRdb shows in-frame clones only, minus some. This sample has about 47,000 clones, with around 83% found just once. Specimen: peripheral blood. The source of these receptors is a man in his 60s with active COVID-19.

The J gene is TRBJ2-5, the V gene TRBV5-1; TRBD2 matches at 9 bases. From germline, CDR1 is SGHRS and CDR2 YFSETQ. V gave up 4 bases and J gave up 5 bases; unmatched junction bases: 9. CDR3 length: 15 amino acids. The CDR3 here is CASSPGTSLVETQYF. For the CDR3, the DNA is TGCGCCAGCAGCCCGGGGACTAGCCTAGTGGAGACCCAGTACTTC.

The chain recombines TRBV9 with TRBJ2-7, with 8 nucleotides matching TRBD1. The CDR3 has 13 amino acids. Germline loops: CDR1 SGDLS, CDR2 YYNGEE. J gave up 1 base and V 7 bases, and 4 bases lay outside the gene matches. CDR3 coding DNA: TGTGCCAGCGGACAGGGTAGGTCCTACGAGCAGTACTTC. Translation: CASGQGRSYEQYF. The variable domain in full, with the rest retrieved from reference TRBV9 and TRBJ2-7, is DSGVTQTPKHLITATGQRVTLRCSPRSGDLSVYWYQQSLDQGLQFLIQYYNGEERAKGNILERFSAQQFPDLHSELNLSSLELGDSALYFCASGQGRSYEQYFGPGTRLTVT.

The chain links TRBV9 to TRBJ2-1, with 7 nucleotides matching TRBD2. CDR1 is SGDLS and CDR2 is YYNGEE in the germline V gene. With 3 bases clipped from V and 14 bases from J, the junction kept 8 bases outside the gene matches. This CDR3 has 12 residues. CDR3 DNA: TGTGCCAGCAGCGGCGCGGGGGTTGAAAAGTTCTTC. Translated, it gives CASSGAGVEKFF.

This chain connects TRBV11-2 to TRBJ2-3, with 7 positions matching TRBD2. Germline V lookup: CDR1 SGHAT, CDR2 FQNNGV. The length of the CDR3 is 16 residues. V shed 1 base, J shed 2 bases, and the junction held 6 bases outside the gene matches. In nucleotides, the CDR3 is TGTGCCAGCAGCTTAGTCGGGCTAGCGGCCACAGATACGCAGTATTTT. Translation gives CASSLVGLAATDTQYF.

V gene TRBV5-4 combines with J gene TRBJ2-7; 10 positions agree with TRBD2. After removal of 3 bases from V and 5 bases from J, the junction contained 11 bases not matched to a gene. This CDR3 is 16 amino acids long. Germline CDR1 reads SGHNT; CDR2 reads YYREEE (reference sequence). CDR3: CASSSRLAGDDDEQYF. DNA for the CDR3: TGTGCCAGCAGCTCCCGTCTAGCGGGAGACGACGACGAGCAGTACTTC.

CDR3 in amino acids: CASSSSLKAGTGELFF. The CDR3 coding sequence is TGCGCCAGCAGCTCGAGCTTAAAAGCGGGCACCGGGGAGCTGTTTTTT. The chain employs TRBV5-1 and TRBJ2-2; tentatively, D is TRBD2 (6 bases). Trimming stripped 3 bases from V and 4 bases from J, with 16 bases between. The CDR3 contains 16 residues. Germline V gene sequence: CDR1 SGHRS, CDR2 YFSETQ.

The V gene is TRBV5-4, the J gene TRBJ2-5; 11 bases fit TRBD2. V lost 1 base, J lost 2 bases, and 4 bases stayed unmatched. This CDR3 contains 16 residues. CDR1 and CDR2 (germline): SGHNT, YYREEE (reference sequence). The CDR3 protein is CASSLSLAGGQETQYF. CDR3 coding DNA: TGTGCCAGCAGCTTGAGTCTAGCGGGGGGACAAGAGACCCAGTACTTC.

The V call is TRBV25-1, the J call TRBJ2-1; TRBD1 agrees at 8 bases. The CDR3 sequence is 16 residues long. Losses at the gene ends were 1 base for V and 0 bases for J; bases not matched to a gene: 2. Germline CDR1 MGHDK, CDR2 SYGVNS. CDR3 bases: TGTGCCAGCAGTGAATCGGGGACAGGCTCCTACAATGAGCAGTTCTTC. This sequence encodes CASSESGTGSYNEQFF. Together with reference TRBV25-1 and TRBJ2-1, the CDR3 gives the full variable domain: EADIYQTPRYLVIGTGKKITLECSQTMGHDKMYWYQQDPGMELHLIHYSYGVNSTEKGDLSSESTVSRIRTEHFPLTLESARPSHTSQYLCASSESGTGSYNEQFFGPGTRLTVL.

The J gene is TRBJ2-2, the V gene TRBV15; D call uncertain. The germline CDR1 and CDR2 sequences are LNHNV and YYDKDF (reference sequence). Trimming shortened V by 5 bases and J by 2 bases, and 18 bases separated the two germline ends. CDR3 length: 17 amino acids. CDR3 protein: CATSAELRVSNTGELFF. The CDR3 DNA reads TGTGCCACCAGCGCCGAATTACGGGTTTCTAACACCGGGGAGCTGTTTTTT.

This chain connects TRBV10-1 to TRBJ1-1, with D unresolved. V lost 7 bases, J lost 0 bases, and 12 bases lay in between. CDR3 size: 14 residues. CDR1 and CDR2 (germline): WNHNN, SYGVQD (reference sequence). CDR3 nucleotides: TGCGCCAGCACCCGGCGGTGCTTGAACACTGAAGCTTTCTTT. Its protein is CASTRRCLNTEAFF.

The chain links TRBV18 to TRBJ2-1; 7 bases fit TRBD2. The V segment lost 3 bases and the J segment 9 bases; nucleotides outside the gene matches: 8. The CDR3 is 14 residues long. Germline CDR1 reads KGHSH; CDR2 reads LQKENI. This CDR3 reads CASSPLAGEGEQFF. Written as DNA, the CDR3 is TGTGCCAGCTCACCGTTGGCGGGAGAGGGTGAGCAGTTCTTC.

The rearrangement joins TRBV19 to TRBJ2-3, with D unresolved. Trimming took off 3 bases at V and 0 bases at J, with 13 bases between the two ends. The CDR3 has 16 amino acids. The germline gives CDR1 LNHDA, CDR2 SQIVND (reference sequence). CDR3 amino acids: CASSISRQASTDTQYF. CDR3 nucleotide sequence: TGTGCCAGTAGTATCTCGCGCCAGGCCAGCACAGATACGCAGTATTTT.

The rearrangement links TRBV28 to TRBJ1-1; no reliable D call. Germline V CDR1 and CDR2: MDHEN, SYDVKM. The V gene lost 9 bases and the J gene lost 3 bases, with 17 bases spanning the gap. The CDR3 totals 14 residues. CDR3 DNA sequence: TGTGCCAGTAGATCACGGGTGAGGTACACTGAAGCTTTCTTT. Translated, it gives CASRSRVRYTEAFF.

This clone has a handful of counts. The V gene is TRBV2, the J gene TRBJ1-1; unclear D gene. This CDR3 contains 13 residues. Germline V gives CDR1 SNHLY, CDR2 FYNNEI. The V end lost 8 bases, the J end lost 1 base, and 11 bases lay between the germline ends. This chain's CDR3 is CASLRRENTEAFF. The CDR3 DNA reads TGTGCCAGCCTCCGCCGGGAGAACACTGAAGCTTTCTTT.

The rearrangement links TRBV28 to TRBJ1-6, with TRBD1 identical over 10 bases. Germline-derived CDR1 and CDR2 are MDHEN and SYDVKM. V lost 2 bases and J lost 9; bases outside the gene matches: 1. CDR3 length: 14 residues. This CDR3 reads CASSLGTGVSPLHF. The CDR3 nucleotides are TGTGCCAGCAGTTTAGGGACAGGGGTTTCACCCCTCCACTTT.

The J gene is TRBJ1-2, the V gene TRBV7-8; a weak D match, TRBD1 (6 bases). The CDR3 runs 13 residues. CDR1 is SGHVS, CDR2 FQNEAQ, per germline. V was trimmed by 5 bases and J by 5 bases, leaving 12 bases between them. CDR3 region: CASSPDSEYGYTF. The CDR3 DNA follows: TGTGCCAGCAGCCCGGACAGCGAATATGGCTACACCTTC. The full variable domain, in which reference TRBV7-8 and TRBJ1-2 provide the parts outside the CDR3, is GAGVSQSPRYKVAKRGQDVALRCDPISGHVSLFWYQQALGQGPEFLTYFQNEAQLDKSGLPSDRFFAERPEGSVSTLKIQRTQQEDSAVYLCASSPDSEYGYTFGSGTRLTVV.

The V call is TRBV6-6, the J call TRBJ2-7; 12 nucleotides agree with TRBD1. J was trimmed by 4 bases and V by 6 bases; bases with no gene match: 7. The CDR3 is 15 amino acids. Germline-derived CDR1 and CDR2 are MNHNY and SVGAGI (reference sequence). The CDR3 nucleotides are TGTGCCAGCAGCTCACCGGGACAGGGGGCGTACGAGCAGTACTTC. Protein product: CASSSPGQGAYEQYF.

This rearrangement joins TRBV6-6 to TRBJ1-1, with D perhaps matching TRBD1 (5 bases). CDR3 length: 12 residues. The V and J ends lost 6 bases and 3 bases respectively, with 8 bases between them. From germline, CDR1 is MNHNY and CDR2 SVGAGI (reference sequence). The CDR3 coding sequence is TGTGCCAGCAGCGGAGGGGACACTGAAGCTTTCTTT. This gives the protein CASSGGDTEAFF.

V and J are TRBV6-5 and TRBJ2-3; the match to TRBD1 covers 7 bases. The trim removed 2 bases at V and 1 base at J, leaving 6 bases unmatched. The germline CDR1 and CDR2 sequences are MNHEY and SVGAGI. The CDR3 totals 16 residues. The CDR3 DNA sequence: TGTGCCAGCAGTTACGAAGGGGGCCGAGGCACAGATACGCAGTATTTT. This translates into CASSYEGGRGTDTQYF.